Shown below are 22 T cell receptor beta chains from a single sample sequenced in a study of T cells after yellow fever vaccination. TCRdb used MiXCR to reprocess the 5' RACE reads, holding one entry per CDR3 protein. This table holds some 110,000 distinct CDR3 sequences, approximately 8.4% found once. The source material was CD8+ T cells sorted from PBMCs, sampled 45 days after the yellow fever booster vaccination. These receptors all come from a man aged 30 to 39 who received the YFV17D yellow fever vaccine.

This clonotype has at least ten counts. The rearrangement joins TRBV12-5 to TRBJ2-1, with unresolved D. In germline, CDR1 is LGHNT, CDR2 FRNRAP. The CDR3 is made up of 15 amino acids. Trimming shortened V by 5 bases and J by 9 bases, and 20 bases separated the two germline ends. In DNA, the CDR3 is TGTGCTAGTGGTGGGCACAGTCATGTATGGAGTGAGCAGTTCTTC. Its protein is CASGGHSHVWSEQFF.

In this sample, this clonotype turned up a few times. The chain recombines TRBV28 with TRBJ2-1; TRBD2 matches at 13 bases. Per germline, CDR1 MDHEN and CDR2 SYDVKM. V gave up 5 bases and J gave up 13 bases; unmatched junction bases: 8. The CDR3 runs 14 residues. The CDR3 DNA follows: TGTGCCAGCAGTCTGGGACTAGCGGGACCCTTTCAGTTCTTC. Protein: CASSLGLAGPFQFF. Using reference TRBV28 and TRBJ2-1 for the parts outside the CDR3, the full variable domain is DVKVTQSSRYLVKRTGEKVFLECVQDMDHENMFWYRQDPGLGLRLIYFSYDVKMKEKGDIPEGYSVSREKKERFSLILESASTNQTSMYLCASSLGLAGPFQFFGPGTRLTVL.

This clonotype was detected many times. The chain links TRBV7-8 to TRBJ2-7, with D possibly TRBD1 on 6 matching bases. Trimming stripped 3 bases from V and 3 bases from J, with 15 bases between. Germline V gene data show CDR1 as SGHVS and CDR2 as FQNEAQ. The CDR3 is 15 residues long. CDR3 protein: CASSFGAMGHYEQYF. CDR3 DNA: TGTGCCAGCAGCTTTGGGGCTATGGGACACTACGAGCAGTACTTC.

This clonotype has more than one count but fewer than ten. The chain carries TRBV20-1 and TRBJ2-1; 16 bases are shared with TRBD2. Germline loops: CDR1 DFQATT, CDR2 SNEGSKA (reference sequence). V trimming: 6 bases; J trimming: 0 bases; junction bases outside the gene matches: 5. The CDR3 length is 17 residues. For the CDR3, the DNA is TGCAGTGCCGCCGGGACTAGCGGGGGGGTCTCCTACAATGAGCAGTTCTTC. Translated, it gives CSAAGTSGGVSYNEQFF.

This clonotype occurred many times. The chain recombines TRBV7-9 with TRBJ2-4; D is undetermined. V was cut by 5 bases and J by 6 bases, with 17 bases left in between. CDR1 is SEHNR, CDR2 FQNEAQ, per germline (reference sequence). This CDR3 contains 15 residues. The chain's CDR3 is CASSPVGFRGNIQYF. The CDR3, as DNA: TGTGCCAGCAGCCCTGTGGGGTTTCGTGGAAACATTCAGTACTTC.

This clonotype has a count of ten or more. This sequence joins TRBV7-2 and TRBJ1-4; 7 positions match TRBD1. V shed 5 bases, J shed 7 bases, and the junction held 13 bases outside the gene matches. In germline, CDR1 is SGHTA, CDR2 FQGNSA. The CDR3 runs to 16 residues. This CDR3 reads CASSPDRAEYIEKLFF. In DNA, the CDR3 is TGTGCCAGCAGCCCAGACAGGGCAGAGTATATTGAAAAACTGTTTTTT.

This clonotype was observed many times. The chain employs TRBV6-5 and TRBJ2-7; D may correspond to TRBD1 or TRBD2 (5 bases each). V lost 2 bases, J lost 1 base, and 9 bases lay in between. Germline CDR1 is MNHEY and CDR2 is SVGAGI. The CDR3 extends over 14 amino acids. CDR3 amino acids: CASSYERGSYEQYF. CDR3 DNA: TGTGCCAGCAGTTACGAGAGGGGATCCTACGAGCAGTACTTC.

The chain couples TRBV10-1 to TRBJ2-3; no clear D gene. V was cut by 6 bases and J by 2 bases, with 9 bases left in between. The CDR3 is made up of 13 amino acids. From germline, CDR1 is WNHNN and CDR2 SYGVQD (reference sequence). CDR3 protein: CASRSDNTDTQYF. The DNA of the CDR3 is TGCGCCAGCAGATCCGACAACACAGATACGCAGTATTTT.

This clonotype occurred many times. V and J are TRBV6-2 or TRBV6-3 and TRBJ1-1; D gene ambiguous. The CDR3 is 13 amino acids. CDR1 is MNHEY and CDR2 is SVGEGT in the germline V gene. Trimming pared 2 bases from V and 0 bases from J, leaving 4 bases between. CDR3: CASSYTVNTEAFF. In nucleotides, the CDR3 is TGTGCCAGCAGTTACACAGTGAACACTGAAGCTTTCTTT.

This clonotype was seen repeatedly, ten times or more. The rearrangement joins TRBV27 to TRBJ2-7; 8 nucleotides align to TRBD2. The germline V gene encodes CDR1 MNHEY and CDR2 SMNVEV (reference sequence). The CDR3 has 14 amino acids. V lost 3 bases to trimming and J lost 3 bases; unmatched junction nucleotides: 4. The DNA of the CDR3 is TGTGCCAGCAGTTTGGGGACTAGAGGCTACGAGCAGTACTTC. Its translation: CASSLGTRGYEQYF.

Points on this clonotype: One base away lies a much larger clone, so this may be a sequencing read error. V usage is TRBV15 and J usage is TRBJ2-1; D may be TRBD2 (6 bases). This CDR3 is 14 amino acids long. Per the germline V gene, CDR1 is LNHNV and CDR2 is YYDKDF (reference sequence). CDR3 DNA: TGTGACACCAGCGAAGGGGACTGGGCCCCTGAGCAGTTCTTC. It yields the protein CDTSEGDWAPEQFF.

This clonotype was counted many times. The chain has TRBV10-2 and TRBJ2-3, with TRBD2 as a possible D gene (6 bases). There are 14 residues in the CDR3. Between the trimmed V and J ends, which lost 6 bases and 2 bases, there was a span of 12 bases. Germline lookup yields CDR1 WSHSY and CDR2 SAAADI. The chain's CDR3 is CASSYSGPTDTQYF. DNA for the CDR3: TGCGCCAGCAGCTATAGCGGTCCCACAGATACGCAGTATTTT.

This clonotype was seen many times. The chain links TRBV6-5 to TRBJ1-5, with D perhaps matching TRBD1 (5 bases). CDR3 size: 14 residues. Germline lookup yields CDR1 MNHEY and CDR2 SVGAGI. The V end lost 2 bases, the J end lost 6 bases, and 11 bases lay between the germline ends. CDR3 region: CASSYDGGGQPQHF. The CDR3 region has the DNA TGTGCCAGCAGTTACGACGGGGGTGGTCAGCCCCAGCATTTT.

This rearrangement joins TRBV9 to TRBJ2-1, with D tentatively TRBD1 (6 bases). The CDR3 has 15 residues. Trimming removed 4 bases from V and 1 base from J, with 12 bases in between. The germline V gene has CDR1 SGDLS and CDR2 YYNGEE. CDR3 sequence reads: CASSTTGLSYNEQFF. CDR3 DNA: TGTGCCAGCAGCACTACAGGGTTGTCCTACAATGAGCAGTTCTTC.

CDR3 nucleotides: TGCAGTGCTAGAGAAGTCGGGGGGCACACCGGGGAGCTGTTTTTT. Protein sequence: CSAREVGGHTGELFF. The chain is built from TRBV20-1 and TRBJ2-2, with D tentatively TRBD2 (7 bases). CDR1 DFQATT and CDR2 SNEGSKA come from the germline V gene (reference sequence). The CDR3 sequence is 15 residues long. Trimming left V 0 bases short and J 3 bases short, with 11 bases between.

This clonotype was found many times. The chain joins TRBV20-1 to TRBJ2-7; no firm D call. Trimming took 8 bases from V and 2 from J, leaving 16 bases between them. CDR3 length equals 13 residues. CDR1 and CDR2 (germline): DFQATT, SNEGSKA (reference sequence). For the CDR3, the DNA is TGCAGTCCCTCCGACGGGTCGCCCTACGAGCAGTACTTC. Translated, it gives CSPSDGSPYEQYF.

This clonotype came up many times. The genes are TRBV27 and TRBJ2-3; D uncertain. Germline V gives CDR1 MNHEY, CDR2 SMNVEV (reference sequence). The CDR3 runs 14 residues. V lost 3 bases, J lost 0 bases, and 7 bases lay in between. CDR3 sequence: CASSLEYSTDTQYF. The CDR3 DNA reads TGTGCCAGCAGTTTGGAATACAGCACAGATACGCAGTATTTT.

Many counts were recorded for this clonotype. CDR3 coding DNA: TGTGCCAGCAGTTCACCAGGGAACTCTGGGGCCAACGTCCTGACTTTC. Its protein is CASSSPGNSGANVLTF. The V and J genes are TRBV6-5 and TRBJ2-6, with D perhaps matching TRBD1 (5 bases). V lost 4 bases to trimming and J lost 0 bases, with 10 bases between them. This CDR3 spans 16 amino acids. Germline lookup yields CDR1 MNHEY and CDR2 SVGAGI.

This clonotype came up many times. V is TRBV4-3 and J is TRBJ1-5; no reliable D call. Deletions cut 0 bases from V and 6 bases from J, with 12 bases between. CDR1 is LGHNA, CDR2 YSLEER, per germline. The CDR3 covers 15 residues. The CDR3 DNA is TGCGCCAGCAGCCAAGATCGAGGAACCGGTCAGCCCCAGCATTTT. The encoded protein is CASSQDRGTGQPQHF.

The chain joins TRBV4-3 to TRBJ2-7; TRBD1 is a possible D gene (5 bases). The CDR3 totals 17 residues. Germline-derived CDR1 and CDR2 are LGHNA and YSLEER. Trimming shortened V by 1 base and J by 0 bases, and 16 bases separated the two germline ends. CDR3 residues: CASSQGPTAATSYEQYF. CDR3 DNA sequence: TGCGCCAGCAGCCAAGGACCGACAGCTGCTACCTCCTACGAGCAGTACTTC.

The CDR3 loop reads CASSYATAGEQYF. The DNA of the CDR3 is TGTGCCAGCAGTTACGCTACCGCGGGCGAGCAGTACTTC. This chain uses TRBV6-5 with TRBJ2-7, with D possibly matching TRBD2 (5 bases). CDR1 MNHEY and CDR2 SVGAGI come from the germline V gene. V was pared by 2 bases and J by 6 bases, with 11 bases between. This CDR3 is 13 amino acids long.

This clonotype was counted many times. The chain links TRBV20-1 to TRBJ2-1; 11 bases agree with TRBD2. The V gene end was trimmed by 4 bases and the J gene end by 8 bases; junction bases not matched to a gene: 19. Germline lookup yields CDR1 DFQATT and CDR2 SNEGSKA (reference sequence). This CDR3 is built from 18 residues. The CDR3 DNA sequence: TGCAGTGCTACCTGGACAGGCGATCGTAGCGGGAGGGCCCATGAGCAGTTCTTC. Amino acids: CSATWTGDRSGRAHEQFF.